These 7 T cell receptor beta chains originate from one sample sequenced in a study of T cells after yellow fever vaccination (dated 2019 in TCRdb). To prepare the library, 5' RACE was applied. Instrument on record: Illumina HiSeq 2500. TCRdb ran its own pipeline on the public reads, namely fastp trimming at Q25 and MiXCR clone calling, and kept in-frame beta chains. CDR3 protein sequences are deduplicated, and each keeps its most common genes and DNA. The table for this sample lists 450,000 to 600,000 distinct CDR3 sequences; around 17% of them were counted only once. About 18% of the sample is held by the ten biggest clonotypes. The treatment or condition label on this specimen signifies: live attenuated yellow fever vaccine strain. The specimen comprised PBMCs, sampled 5 days after the first yellow fever vaccination. These TCRs come from a man younger than 35 who received the YFV17D yellow fever vaccine.

This chain connects TRBV5-4 to TRBJ1-2, with 7 bases matching TRBD1. The CDR3 consists of 15 residues. The germline V gene has CDR1 SGHNT and CDR2 YYREEE (reference sequence). J gave up 8 bases and V 4 bases, and 14 bases lay outside the gene matches. This CDR3 is CASSPGGRGATGYTF. Written as DNA, the CDR3 is TGTGCCAGCAGCCCGGGCGGCAGGGGGGCTACGGGCTACACCTTC.

This chain uses TRBV12-3 or TRBV12-4 with TRBJ1-1; D unclear. V lost 2 bases, J lost 0 bases, and 16 bases lay in between. The CDR3 runs to 17 residues. As DNA, the CDR3 is TGTGCCAGCAGTTTATCTTTTGAGGCGAACATGAACACTGAAGCTTTCTTT. Translated: CASSLSFEANMNTEAFF.

The V gene is TRBV30, the J gene TRBJ1-4; D not certain. The germline CDR1 and CDR2 sequences are GTSNPN and SVGIG (reference sequence). With 5 bases removed from V and 3 bases from J, the gap between germline ends came to 10 bases. This CDR3 region has 13 residues. The CDR3 DNA sequence: TGTGCCTGGCAGAGGTCAGCTAATGAAAAACTGTTTTTT. It encodes CAWQRSANEKLFF.

This clonotype was seen a few times. V usage is TRBV6-2 or TRBV6-3 and J usage is TRBJ2-3; 7 bases are a match to TRBD2. The V gene end was trimmed by 4 bases and the J gene end by 2 bases; junction bases not matched to a gene: 6. The CDR3 is made up of 15 amino acids. CDR1 MNHEY and CDR2 SVGEGT come from the germline V gene. CDR3 DNA sequence: TGTGCCAGCAGTTTTAGGCGGGGGACCACAGATACGCAGTATTTT. It translates to CASSFRRGTTDTQYF.

This clonotype was seen only a few times. The chain is built from TRBV7-2 and TRBJ2-7; weak D call: TRBD2 (6 bases). Trimming shortened V by 2 bases and J by 3 bases, and 8 bases separated the two germline ends. Germline loops: CDR1 SGHTA, CDR2 FQGNSA. The CDR3 extends over 13 amino acids. CDR3 DNA: TGTGCCAGCAGCTTATTGGGGGGCTACGAGCAGTACGTC. This encodes CASSLLGGYEQYV.

The chain is built from TRBV6-5 and TRBJ2-2, with 11 bases identical to TRBD2. Germline CDR1 reads MNHEY; CDR2 reads SVGAGI. This CDR3 region has 16 residues. The trim removed 7 bases at V and 6 bases at J, leaving 10 bases unmatched. CDR3 in amino acids: CASISSGGAGPGELFF. In DNA form, the CDR3 reads TGTGCCAGCATTAGTAGCGGGGGGGCCGGACCCGGGGAGCTGTTTTTT.

V gene TRBV5-5 combines with J gene TRBJ1-2; D gene unclear. Germline lookup yields CDR1 SGHKS and CDR2 YYEKEE (reference sequence). The CDR3 length is 17 residues. Trimming left V 0 bases short and J 6 bases short, with 21 bases between. CDR3 nucleotide sequence: TGTGCCAGCAGCTTGGGGGTCTCGACTCTCCTAATTGATGGCTACACCTTC. The encoded protein is CASSLGVSTLLIDGYTF. The full variable domain, its missing parts supplied by reference TRBV5-5 and TRBJ1-2, is DAGVTQSPTHLIKTRGQQVTLRCSPISGHKSVSWYQQVLGQGPQFIFQYYEKEERGRGNFPDRFSARQFPNYSSELNVNALLLGDSALYLCASSLGVSTLLIDGYTFGSGTRLTVV.